This TCR beta chain was profiled in a study of T cells in Graves' hyperthyroidism and ophthalmopathy. Study results and caveats: Most thyroid clonotypes expanded above 0.001 appeared in blood too.

It was RNA transcripts that yielded the amplified TCR beta CDR3 regions. An initial round of RT-PCR targeting the TCR CDR3 relied on the HTBI primer set. TCRdb passed the multiplex PCR reads through MiXCR, listing each CDR3 protein once. The sample shows about 840,000 distinct CDR3 sequences, 35% to 40% of them seen only once. This clonotype occurred many times. Its matching antigen is unknown. This CDR3 is 14 amino acids long. Germline assignment: CDR1 SQVTM and CDR2 ANQGSEA. Trimming pared 1 base from V and 1 base from J, leaving 10 bases between. Stable disease denoted Graves' hyperthyroidism without ophthalmopathy progression within 18 months. Fresh 10 ml peripheral blood yielded PBMCs.

This chain links TRBV29-1 with TRBJ1-1; D not resolved. The specimen was blood. This sequence was found in a man between 18 and 35 years old with Graves' hyperthyroidism. CDR3 amino acids: CSVEGRTGNTEAFF. CDR3 nucleotide sequence: TGCAGCGTTGAAGGACGCACCGGGAACACTGAAGCTTTCTTT.